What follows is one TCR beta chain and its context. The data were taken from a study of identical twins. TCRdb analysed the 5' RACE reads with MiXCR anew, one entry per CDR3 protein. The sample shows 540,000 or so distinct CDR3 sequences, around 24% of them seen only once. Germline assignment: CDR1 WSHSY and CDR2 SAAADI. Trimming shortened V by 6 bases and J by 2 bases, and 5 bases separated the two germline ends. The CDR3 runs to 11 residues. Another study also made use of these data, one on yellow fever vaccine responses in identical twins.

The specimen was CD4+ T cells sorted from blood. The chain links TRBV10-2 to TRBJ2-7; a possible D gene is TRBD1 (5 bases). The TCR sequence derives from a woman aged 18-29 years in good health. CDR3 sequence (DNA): TGCGCCAGCAGGGACACCTACGAGCAGTACTTC. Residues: CASRDTYEQYF.